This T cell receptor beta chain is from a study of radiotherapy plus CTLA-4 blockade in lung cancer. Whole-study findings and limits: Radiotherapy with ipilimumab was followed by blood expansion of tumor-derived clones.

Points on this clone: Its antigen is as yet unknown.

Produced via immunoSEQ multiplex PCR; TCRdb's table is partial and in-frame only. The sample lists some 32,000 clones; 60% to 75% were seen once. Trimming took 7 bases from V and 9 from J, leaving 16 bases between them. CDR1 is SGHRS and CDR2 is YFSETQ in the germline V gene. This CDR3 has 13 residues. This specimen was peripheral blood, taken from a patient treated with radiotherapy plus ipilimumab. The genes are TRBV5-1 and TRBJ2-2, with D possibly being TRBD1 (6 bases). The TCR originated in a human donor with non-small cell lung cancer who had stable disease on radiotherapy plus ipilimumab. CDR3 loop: CASATGQGRELFF. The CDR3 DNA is TGCGCCAGCGCCACCGGGCAGGGGAGGGAGCTGTTTTTT.